This is a list of T cell receptor beta chains from one sample in a study of CD8 T cells in ankylosing spondylitis. One entry per CDR3 protein, called by TCRdb with MiXCR from the 5' RACE reads. The sample has over 450,000 distinct CDR3 sequences; roughly 13% are singletons. The material sequenced was blood, either unsorted or a sorted T cell fraction (not recorded which). All receptors come from a male donor with ankylosing spondylitis. Each CDR3 is given with its conserved first and last residue. The D gene is left open where the match is weak. The size of a clone is reported for some rows only, either as once, few or many, or as a class for expanded clones.

clone size | J gene | D gene | V gene | CDR3 protein | CDR3 DNA
many | TRBJ1-1 | TRBD1 | TRBV5-1 | CASSFGGDRGNTEAFF | TGCGCCAGCAGCTTCGGAGGAGACAGGGGGAACACTGAAGCTTTCTTT
. | TRBJ1-5 | TRBD1 | TRBV7-8 | CASSLRGTGSGNQPQHF | TGTGCCAGCAGCTTAAGGGGGACAGGGAGCGGCAATCAGCCCCAGCATTTT
few | TRBJ2-5 | . | TRBV11-2 | CASSPTGAWETQYF | TGTGCCAGCAGCCCCACCGGGGCGTGGGAGACCCAGTACTTC
many | TRBJ1-3 | TRBD1 | TRBV5-1 | CASSDDRGSGSGNTIYF | TGCGCCAGCAGCGATGACAGGGGATCGGGCTCTGGAAACACCATATATTTT
. | TRBJ2-5 | TRBD2 | TRBV12-3/TRBV12-4 | CASSLSTSGIPQETQYF | TGTGCCAGCAGTTTAAGTACTAGCGGGATCCCACAAGAGACCCAGTACTTC
many | TRBJ2-7 | . | TRBV5-1 | CASSLEGATILSYEQYF | TGCGCCAGCAGCTTGGAGGGAGCGACTATACTCTCCTACGAGCAGTACTTC
. | TRBJ2-5 | . | TRBV11-2 | CASSPELAPQETQYF | TGTGCCAGCAGCCCCGAGCTAGCGCCCCAAGAGACCCAGTACTTC
. | TRBJ2-7 | . | TRBV4-1 | CASSPQGGVYEQYF | TGCGCCAGCAGCCCCCAGGGCGGAGTCTACGAGCAGTACTTC
. | TRBJ2-1 | . | TRBV20-1 | CSARERQGWTNEQFF | TGCAGTGCTAGAGAGCGGCAGGGTTGGACCAATGAGCAGTTCTTC
. | TRBJ2-4 | . | TRBV29-1 | CSVEENGGNIQYF | TGCAGCGTGGAGGAGAATGGGGGAAACATTCAGTACTTC
few | TRBJ2-5 | . | TRBV6-5 | CASSFLGEETQYF | TGTGCCAGCAGTTTTCTGGGAGAAGAGACCCAGTACTTC
few | TRBJ2-5 | . | TRBV27 | CASSPGAWRVRETQYF | TGTGCCAGCAGCCCGGGGGCATGGCGAGTCCGGGAGACCCAGTACTTC
many | TRBJ1-6 | . | TRBV14 | CASSQHALPLHF | TGTGCCAGCAGCCAACATGCATTACCCCTCCACTTT
few | TRBJ2-7 | . | TRBV11-2 | CASRGVGLDDNYEQYF | TGTGCCAGCAGGGGGGTAGGGCTCGATGACAACTACGAGCAGTACTTC
many | TRBJ1-5 | . | TRBV12-3/TRBV12-4 | CASNRQVNPGSNQPQHF | TGTGCCAGCAACAGACAGGTCAACCCGGGTAGCAATCAGCCCCAGCATTTT
few | TRBJ1-1 | TRBD1 | TRBV5-1 | CASSPDRADTEAFF | TGCGCCAGCAGCCCGGACAGGGCGGACACTGAAGCTTTCTTT
. | TRBJ2-1 | TRBD2 | TRBV7-9 | CASGGLAGGPDEQFF | TGTGCCAGCGGGGGACTAGCGGGAGGGCCGGATGAGCAGTTCTTC
. | TRBJ1-1 | . | TRBV20-1 | CSAPQGTEAFF | TGCAGTGCCCCGCAAGGAACTGAAGCTTTCTTT
. | TRBJ1-6 | . | TRBV20-1 | CSASGRVGNSPLHF | TGCAGTGCTAGTGGTCGGGTGGGGAATTCACCCCTCCACTTT
few | TRBJ2-3 | . | TRBV5-1 | CASSDVPHTDTQYF | TGCGCCAGCTCCGATGTGCCCCACACAGATACGCAGTATTTT
few | TRBJ1-5 | . | TRBV20-1 | CSATRGGMGNQPQHF | TGCAGTGCTACCCGGGGAGGGATGGGCAATCAGCCCCAGCATTTT
. | TRBJ2-3 | . | TRBV5-1 | CASSLTGHQGDTQYF | TGCGCCAGCAGCTTGACAGGCCACCAGGGAGATACGCAGTATTTT
. | TRBJ1-1 | . | TRBV12-3/TRBV12-4 | CASRGLGEAFF | TGTGCCAGCAGGGGGCTTGGTGAAGCTTTCTTT
. | TRBJ1-1 | . | TRBV3-1 | CASSFFAGDTEAFF | TGTGCCAGCAGCTTTTTCGCAGGGGACACTGAAGCTTTCTTT
many | TRBJ2-1 | . | TRBV5-1 | CASSLDRDNEQFF | TGCGCCAGCAGCTTGGACAGAGACAATGAGCAGTTCTTC
few | TRBJ1-6 | . | TRBV7-9 | CASSLGRSLPLHF | TGTGCCAGCAGCTTAGGCCGGAGTTTACCCCTCCACTTT
few | TRBJ2-1 | TRBD1 | TRBV7-9 | CASSLPGTGYNEQFF | TGTGCCAGCAGCTTGCCCGGGACAGGTTACAATGAGCAGTTCTTC
few | TRBJ2-2 | . | TRBV10-3 | CAISRQEDTGELFF | TGTGCCATCAGTCGACAGGAGGACACCGGGGAGCTGTTTTTT
few | TRBJ2-7 | . | TRBV5-1 | CASSLEAGDTYEQYF | TGCGCCAGCAGCTTGGAGGCAGGGGACACCTACGAGCAGTACTTC
few | TRBJ2-7 | TRBD2 | TRBV24-1 | CATSRLLRRLAGAYEQYF | TGTGCCACCAGTCGTTTGTTGAGGCGACTAGCGGGAGCCTACGAGCAGTACTTC
few | TRBJ1-1 | . | TRBV29-1 | CSVLGPVNTEAFF | TGCAGCGTTTTGGGGCCGGTGAACACTGAAGCTTTCTTT
. | TRBJ1-1 | . | TRBV6-1 | CASQRTGGDTEAFF | TGTGCCAGCCAGCGGACGGGAGGGGACACTGAAGCTTTCTTT
many | TRBJ2-1 | TRBD1 | TRBV11-3 | CASSPRTGIYNEQFF | TGTGCCAGCAGCCCCCGGACAGGGATTTACAATGAGCAGTTCTTC
many | TRBJ2-5 | . | TRBV5-1 | CASSSLGSGQETQYF | TGCGCCAGCAGCTCGCTTGGGAGCGGGCAAGAGACCCAGTACTTC